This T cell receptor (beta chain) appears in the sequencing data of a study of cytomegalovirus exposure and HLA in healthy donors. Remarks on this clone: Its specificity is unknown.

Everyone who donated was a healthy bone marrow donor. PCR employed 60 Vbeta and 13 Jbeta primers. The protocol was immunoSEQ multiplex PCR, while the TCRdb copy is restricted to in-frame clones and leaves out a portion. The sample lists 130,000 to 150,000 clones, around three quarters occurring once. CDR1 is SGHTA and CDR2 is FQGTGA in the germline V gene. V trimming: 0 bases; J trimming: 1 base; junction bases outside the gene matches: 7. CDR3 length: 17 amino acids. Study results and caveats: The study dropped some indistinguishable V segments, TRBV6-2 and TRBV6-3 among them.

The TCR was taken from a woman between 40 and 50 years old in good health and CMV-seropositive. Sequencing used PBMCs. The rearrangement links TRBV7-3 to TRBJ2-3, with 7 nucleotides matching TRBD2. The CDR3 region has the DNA TGTGCCAGCAGCTTAACGGGGGGGAACACGGGCACAGATACGCAGTATTTT. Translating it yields CASSLTGGNTGTDTQYF.